This T cell receptor beta chain originates from a study of CD8 T cells in Susac syndrome. An input of about 0.5 to 1 ug of RNA was subjected to reverse transcription using random hexamers. Amplification of TCR beta CDR3 across 54 Vbeta and 13 Jbeta was performed with immunoSEQ multiplex PCR. TCRdb re-called the immunoSEQ multiplex PCR reads through MiXCR, storing one row per CDR3 protein. The sample records roughly 180,000 distinct CDR3 sequences, about 94% being singletons. From blood CD8+ and CD4+ T cells, TCR beta sequences were generated. Sequenced input: CD4+ T cells from PBMCs. The receptor was derived from a human donor with multiple sclerosis.

The CDR3 nucleotides read TGTGCCAGCAGCCAAGATTGGCTTCGGGGACAGAAGGCTTTCTTT. Translating gives CASSQDWLRGQKAFF. The chain employs TRBV3-1 and TRBJ1-1; 7 positions agree with TRBD1. The germline CDR1 and CDR2 sequences are LGHDT and YNNKEL (reference sequence). This CDR3 is 15 amino acids long. V shed 0 bases and J 11 bases; nucleotides not matched to a gene: 12.